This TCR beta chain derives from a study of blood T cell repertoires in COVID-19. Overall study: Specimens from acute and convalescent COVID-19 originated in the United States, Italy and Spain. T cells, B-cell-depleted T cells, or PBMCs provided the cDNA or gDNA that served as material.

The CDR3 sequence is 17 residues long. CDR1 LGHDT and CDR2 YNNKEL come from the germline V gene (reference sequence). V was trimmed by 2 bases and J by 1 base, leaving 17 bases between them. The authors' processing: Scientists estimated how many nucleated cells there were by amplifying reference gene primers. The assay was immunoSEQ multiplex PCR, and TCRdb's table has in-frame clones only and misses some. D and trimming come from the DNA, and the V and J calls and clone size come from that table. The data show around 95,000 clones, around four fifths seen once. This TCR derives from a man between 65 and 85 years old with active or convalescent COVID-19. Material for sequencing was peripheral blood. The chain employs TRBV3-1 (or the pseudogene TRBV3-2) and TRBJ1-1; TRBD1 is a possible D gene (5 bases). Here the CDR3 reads CASSQTVQGKSNTEAFF. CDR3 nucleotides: TGTGCCAGCAGCCAAACAGTCCAGGGCAAATCGAACACTGAAGCTTTCTTT.